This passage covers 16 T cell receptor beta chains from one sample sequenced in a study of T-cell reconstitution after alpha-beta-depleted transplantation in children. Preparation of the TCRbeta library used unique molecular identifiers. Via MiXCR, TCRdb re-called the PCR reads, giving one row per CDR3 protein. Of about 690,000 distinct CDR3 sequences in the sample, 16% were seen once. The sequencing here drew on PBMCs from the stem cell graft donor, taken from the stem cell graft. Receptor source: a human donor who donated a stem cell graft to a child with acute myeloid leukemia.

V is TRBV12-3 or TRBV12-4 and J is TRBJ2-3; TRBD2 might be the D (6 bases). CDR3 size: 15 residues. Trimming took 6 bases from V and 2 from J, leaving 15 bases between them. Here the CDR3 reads CASRRHGGITDTQYF. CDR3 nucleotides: TGTGCCAGCAGACGACATGGGGGGATCACAGATACGCAGTATTTT.

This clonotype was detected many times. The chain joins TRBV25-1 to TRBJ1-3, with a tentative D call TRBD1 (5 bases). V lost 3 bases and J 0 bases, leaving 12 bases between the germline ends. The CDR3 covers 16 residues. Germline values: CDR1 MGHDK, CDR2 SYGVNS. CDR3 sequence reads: CASSDGHLSSGNTIYF. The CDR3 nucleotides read TGTGCCAGCAGTGATGGACACCTGAGCTCTGGAAACACCATATATTTT.

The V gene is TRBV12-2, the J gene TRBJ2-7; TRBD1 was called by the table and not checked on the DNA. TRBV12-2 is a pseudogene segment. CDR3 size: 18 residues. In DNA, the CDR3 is TGTGCAAGTCGCCCTATTGGGGACAGGGGGCAACCTACCTACGAGCAGTACTTC. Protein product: CASRPIGDRGQPTYEQYF.

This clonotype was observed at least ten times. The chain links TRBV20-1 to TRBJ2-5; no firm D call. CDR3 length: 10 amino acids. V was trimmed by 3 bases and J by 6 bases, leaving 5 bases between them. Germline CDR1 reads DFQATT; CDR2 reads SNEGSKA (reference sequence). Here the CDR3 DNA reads TGCAGTGCTAGCAATAAGACCCAGTACTTC. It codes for CSASNKTQYF.

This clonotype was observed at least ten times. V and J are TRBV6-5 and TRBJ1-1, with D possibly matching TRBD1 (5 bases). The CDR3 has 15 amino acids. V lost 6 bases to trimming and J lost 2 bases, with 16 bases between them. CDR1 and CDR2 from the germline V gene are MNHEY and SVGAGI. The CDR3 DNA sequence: TGTGCCAGCAGATTCGACAGCCTCTTTAACACTGAAGCTTTCTTT. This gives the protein CASRFDSLFNTEAFF.

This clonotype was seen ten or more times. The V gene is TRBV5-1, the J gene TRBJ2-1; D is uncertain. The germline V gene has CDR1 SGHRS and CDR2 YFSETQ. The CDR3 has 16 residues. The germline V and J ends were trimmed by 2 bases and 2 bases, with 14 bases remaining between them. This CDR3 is CASSFARTNAYNEQFF. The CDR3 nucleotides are TGCGCCAGCAGCTTTGCTAGAACCAACGCCTACAATGAGCAGTTCTTC.

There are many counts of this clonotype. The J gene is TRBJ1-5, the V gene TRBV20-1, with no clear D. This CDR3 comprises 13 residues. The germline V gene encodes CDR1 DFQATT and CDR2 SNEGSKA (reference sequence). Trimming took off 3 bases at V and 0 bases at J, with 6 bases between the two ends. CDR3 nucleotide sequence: TGCAGTGCTAGGACGGATAGCAATCAGCCCCAGCATTTT. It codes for CSARTDSNQPQHF.

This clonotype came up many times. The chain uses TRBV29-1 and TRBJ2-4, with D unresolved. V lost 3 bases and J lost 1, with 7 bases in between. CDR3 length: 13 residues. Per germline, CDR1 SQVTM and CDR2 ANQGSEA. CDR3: CSVDLGAKNIQYF. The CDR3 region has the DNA TGCAGCGTTGATTTGGGGGCCAAAAACATTCAGTACTTC.

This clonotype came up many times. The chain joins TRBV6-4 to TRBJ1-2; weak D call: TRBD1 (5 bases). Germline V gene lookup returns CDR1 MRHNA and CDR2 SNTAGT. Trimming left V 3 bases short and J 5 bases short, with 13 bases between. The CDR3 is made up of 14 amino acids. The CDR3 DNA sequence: TGTGCCAGCAGTGATAGCGGGGGAAGGTATGGCTACACCTTC. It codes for CASSDSGGRYGYTF.

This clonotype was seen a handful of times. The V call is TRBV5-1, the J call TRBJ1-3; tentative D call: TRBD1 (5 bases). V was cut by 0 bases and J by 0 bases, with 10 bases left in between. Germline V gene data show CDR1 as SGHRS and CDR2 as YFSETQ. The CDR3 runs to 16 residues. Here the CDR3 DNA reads TGCGCCAGCAGCTTGGGGGACGTATCCTCTGGAAACACCATATATTTT. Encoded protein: CASSLGDVSSGNTIYF.

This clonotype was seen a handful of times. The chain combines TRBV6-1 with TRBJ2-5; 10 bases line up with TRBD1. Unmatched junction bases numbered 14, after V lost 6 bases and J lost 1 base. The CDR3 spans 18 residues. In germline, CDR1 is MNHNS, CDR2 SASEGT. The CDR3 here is CASSPKRPGQGSQETQYF. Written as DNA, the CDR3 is TGTGCCAGCAGCCCTAAACGACCGGGACAGGGGTCCCAAGAGACCCAGTACTTC.

This CDR3 reads CASKSRGQGSNQPQHF. CDR3 DNA: TGTGCCAGCAAATCGCGAGGACAGGGTTCGAATCAGCCCCAGCATTTT. This chain connects TRBV6-1 to TRBJ1-5; TRBD1 agrees at 8 bases. The CDR3 spans 16 residues. V shed 7 bases and J 4 bases; nucleotides not matched to a gene: 12. Germline loops: CDR1 MNHNS, CDR2 SASEGT.

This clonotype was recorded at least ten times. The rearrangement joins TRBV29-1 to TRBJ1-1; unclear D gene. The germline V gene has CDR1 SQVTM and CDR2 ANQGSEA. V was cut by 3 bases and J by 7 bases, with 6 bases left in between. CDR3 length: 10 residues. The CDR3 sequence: CSVETYEAFF. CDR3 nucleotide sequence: TGCAGCGTTGAGACTTATGAAGCTTTCTTT.

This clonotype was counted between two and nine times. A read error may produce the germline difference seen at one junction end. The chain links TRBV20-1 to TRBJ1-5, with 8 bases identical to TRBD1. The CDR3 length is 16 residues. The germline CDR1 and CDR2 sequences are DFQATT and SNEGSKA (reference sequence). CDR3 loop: CCARDRGRGLWVPQHF. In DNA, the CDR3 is TGCTGTGCTAGAGATCGGGGCAGGGGGCTGTGGGTGCCCCAGCATTTT.

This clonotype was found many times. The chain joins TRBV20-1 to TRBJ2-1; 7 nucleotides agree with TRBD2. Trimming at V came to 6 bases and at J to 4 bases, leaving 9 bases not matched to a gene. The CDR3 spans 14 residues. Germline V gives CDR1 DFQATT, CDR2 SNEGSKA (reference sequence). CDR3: CSARDGGSYNEQFF. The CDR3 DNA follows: TGCAGTGCAAGGGACGGGGGGAGTTACAATGAGCAGTTCTTC.

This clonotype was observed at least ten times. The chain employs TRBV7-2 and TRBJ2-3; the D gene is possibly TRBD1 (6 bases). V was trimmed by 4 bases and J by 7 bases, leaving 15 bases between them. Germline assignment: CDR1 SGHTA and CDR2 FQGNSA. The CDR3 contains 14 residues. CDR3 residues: CASSSAQGWNTQYF. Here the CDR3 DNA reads TGTGCCAGCAGCTCAGCCCAGGGGTGGAATACGCAGTATTTT. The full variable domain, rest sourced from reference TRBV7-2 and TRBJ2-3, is GAGVSQSPSNKVTEKGKDVELRCDPISGHTALYWYRQSLGQGLEFLIYFQGNSAPDKSGLPSDRFSAERTGGSVSTLTIQRTQQEDSAVYLCASSSAQGWNTQYFGPGTRLTVL.